These T cell receptor beta chains were read from a single sample in a study of cytomegalovirus exposure and HLA in healthy donors. The table came from immunoSEQ multiplex PCR; TCRdb's copy has only in-frame clones and leaves some out. The repertoire holds about 150,000 clones, with about 80% as singletons. Sequenced input: PBMCs. Receptors originate from a woman between 50 and 59 years old in good health and CMV-seropositive. Each CDR3 is given with its conserved first and last residue. Fields, in order: clone size, J gene, D gene, V gene, CDR3 protein, CDR3 DNA. A D gene is named only where the DNA matches it firmly. Some rows have no size entry. The others give once, few or many, or a class for an expanded clone.

abundance: -; j_gene: TRBJ2-3; d_gene: TRBD1; v_gene: TRBV28; CDR3aa: CASSSRPGGMDTQYF; CDR3nt: TGTGCCAGCAGTTCCCGTCCAGGGGGTATGGATACGCAGTATTTT
abundance: -; j_gene: TRBJ1-1; d_gene: -; v_gene: TRBV2; CDR3aa: CASSVGGTNTEAFF; CDR3nt: TGTGCCAGCAGTGTGGGGGGAACGAACACTGAAGCTTTCTTT
abundance: -; j_gene: TRBJ2-1; d_gene: -; v_gene: TRBV7-3; CDR3aa: CASSLGGDEQFF; CDR3nt: TGTGCCAGCAGCTTAGGGGGCGATGAGCAGTTCTTC
abundance: -; j_gene: TRBJ2-3; d_gene: TRBD2; v_gene: TRBV9; CDR3aa: CASSGGGITDTQYF; CDR3nt: TGTGCCAGCAGCGGGGGGGGAATCACAGATACGCAGTATTTT
abundance: once; j_gene: TRBJ1-1; d_gene: TRBD1; v_gene: TRBV9; CDR3aa: CASRSQGGTEAFF; CDR3nt: TGTGCCAGCAGATCCCAGGGGGGAACTGAAGCTTTCTTT
abundance: -; j_gene: TRBJ2-7; d_gene: TRBD1; v_gene: TRBV7-2; CDR3aa: CASSRGQGNYEQYF; CDR3nt: TGTGCCAGCAGCCGTGGACAGGGGAATTACGAGCAGTACTTC
abundance: -; j_gene: TRBJ1-1; d_gene: TRBD1; v_gene: TRBV7-9; CDR3aa: CASSIQGGRTTEAFF; CDR3nt: TGTGCCAGCAGCATACAGGGGGGGCGGACCACTGAAGCTTTCTTT
abundance: -; j_gene: TRBJ2-5; d_gene: TRBD1; v_gene: TRBV29-1; CDR3aa: CSGDRAQAPSYQETQYF; CDR3nt: TGCAGCGGTGACAGGGCCCAAGCTCCCTCGTACCAAGAGACCCAGTACTTC
abundance: -; j_gene: TRBJ2-4; d_gene: -; v_gene: TRBV7-9; CDR3aa: CASSSGVKAKNIQYF; CDR3nt: TGTGCCAGCAGCTCGGGAGTTAAGGCCAAAAACATTCAGTACTTC
abundance: -; j_gene: TRBJ1-5; d_gene: -; v_gene: TRBV4-2; CDR3aa: CASSQDNSGGDQPQHF; CDR3nt: TGTGCCAGCAGCCAAGATAACAGTGGGGGCGATCAGCCCCAGCATTTT
abundance: -; j_gene: TRBJ1-2; d_gene: -; v_gene: TRBV4-1; CDR3aa: CASSQEVVTGNGYTF; CDR3nt: TGCGCCAGCAGCCAAGAGGTAGTTACAGGGAATGGCTACACCTTC
abundance: -; j_gene: TRBJ2-7; d_gene: -; v_gene: TRBV2; CDR3aa: CASRLEDYEQYF; CDR3nt: TGTGCCAGTCGACTGGAGGACTACGAGCAGTACTTC
abundance: -; j_gene: TRBJ1-5; d_gene: -; v_gene: TRBV28; CDR3aa: CATAGEGGFYSNQPQHF; CDR3nt: TGTGCCACAGCCGGGGAGGGGGGGTTTTATAGCAATCAGCCCCAGCATTTT
abundance: -; j_gene: TRBJ1-1; d_gene: -; v_gene: TRBV29-1; CDR3aa: CSVVGHVLGGEAFF; CDR3nt: TGCAGCGTTGTTGGACACGTCTTAGGCGGTGAAGCTTTCTTT
abundance: -; j_gene: TRBJ2-2; d_gene: -; v_gene: TRBV5-1; CDR3aa: CASSPSLLNTGELFF; CDR3nt: TGCGCCAGCAGCCCTAGCTTATTGAACACCGGGGAGCTGTTTTTT
abundance: once; j_gene: TRBJ1-5; d_gene: TRBD1; v_gene: TRBV19; CDR3aa: CASSIAGGGPDQPQHF; CDR3nt: TGTGCCAGTAGTATAGCCGGAGGGGGCCCAGATCAGCCCCAGCATTTT
abundance: -; j_gene: TRBJ2-3; d_gene: TRBD1; v_gene: TRBV29-1; CDR3aa: CSAKDRVGGTDTQYF; CDR3nt: TGCAGCGCTAAGGACAGGGTCGGTGGCACAGATACGCAGTATTTT
abundance: -; j_gene: TRBJ2-7; d_gene: TRBD1; v_gene: TRBV6-5; CDR3aa: CASSLGQIVSEQYF; CDR3nt: TGTGCCAGCAGCTTGGGACAGATAGTCTCCGAGCAGTACTTC
abundance: -; j_gene: TRBJ1-2; d_gene: -; v_gene: TRBV5-4; CDR3aa: CASSLLSQGNYGYTF; CDR3nt: TGTGCCAGCAGCTTGCTGTCCCAGGGTAACTATGGCTACACCTTC
abundance: -; j_gene: TRBJ1-4; d_gene: -; v_gene: TRBV27; CDR3aa: CASRPLRGQGEKLFF; CDR3nt: TGTGCCAGCAGACCCCTGCGGGGGCAGGGTGAAAAACTGTTTTTT
abundance: few; j_gene: TRBJ2-1; d_gene: TRBD1; v_gene: TRBV27; CDR3aa: CASRTGYNEQFF; CDR3nt: TGTGCCAGCAGGACAGGGTACAATGAGCAGTTCTTC
abundance: -; j_gene: TRBJ2-1; d_gene: -; v_gene: TRBV5-8; CDR3aa: CASSLGQAHNEQFF; CDR3nt: TGTGCCAGCAGCTTGGGACAGGCCCACAATGAGCAGTTCTTC
abundance: -; j_gene: TRBJ1-6; d_gene: -; v_gene: TRBV4-2; CDR3aa: CASSQDGGNFYNSPLHF; CDR3nt: TGTGCCAGCAGCCAAGACGGGGGGAACTTCTATAATTCACCCCTCCACTTT
abundance: -; j_gene: TRBJ1-5; d_gene: -; v_gene: TRBV9; CDR3aa: CASSVEGVSNQPQHF; CDR3nt: TGTGCCAGCAGCGTAGAGGGGGTTAGCAATCAGCCCCAGCATTTT
abundance: -; j_gene: TRBJ2-3; d_gene: -; v_gene: TRBV6-1; CDR3aa: CASSLGLSSTDTQYF; CDR3nt: TGTGCCAGCAGCTTGGGACTTTCGAGCACAGATACGCAGTATTTT
abundance: -; j_gene: TRBJ1-4; d_gene: TRBD1; v_gene: TRBV5-6; CDR3aa: CASSTFAYDRAGEKLFF; CDR3nt: TGTGCCAGCAGCACGTTTGCATATGACAGGGCGGGTGAAAAACTGTTTTTT
abundance: -; j_gene: TRBJ2-2; d_gene: TRBD1; v_gene: TRBV2; CDR3aa: CASRGGQGKFGELFF; CDR3nt: TGTGCCAGCAGAGGGGGACAGGGGAAATTCGGGGAGCTGTTTTTT
abundance: once; j_gene: TRBJ1-4; d_gene: TRBD1; v_gene: TRBV7-2; CDR3aa: CASSSTGGVNEKLFF; CDR3nt: TGTGCCAGCAGCTCGACAGGGGGCGTTAATGAAAAACTGTTTTTT
abundance: -; j_gene: TRBJ2-2; d_gene: TRBD2; v_gene: TRBV9; CDR3aa: CASSDVLAGALNTGELFF; CDR3nt: TGTGCCAGCAGCGACGTACTAGCGGGGGCCCTGAACACCGGGGAGCTGTTTTTT
abundance: -; j_gene: TRBJ2-3; d_gene: -; v_gene: TRBV4-3; CDR3aa: CASSQDLGGGSDTQYF; CDR3nt: TGCGCCAGCAGCCAAGATTTGGGCGGGGGCTCGGATACGCAGTATTTT
abundance: -; j_gene: TRBJ1-6; d_gene: -; v_gene: TRBV6-5; CDR3aa: CASSAGGYNSPLHF; CDR3nt: TGTGCCAGCAGCGCGGGGGGATATAATTCACCCCTCCACTTT
abundance: -; j_gene: TRBJ2-1; d_gene: TRBD2; v_gene: TRBV4-1; CDR3aa: CASSQEEVLAGAGEQFF; CDR3nt: TGCGCCAGCAGCCAAGAGGAGGTCCTAGCGGGGGCTGGTGAGCAGTTCTTC
abundance: -; j_gene: TRBJ2-3; d_gene: -; v_gene: TRBV5-6; CDR3aa: CASSAGNTQYF; CDR3nt: TGTGCCAGCAGCGCCGGGAATACGCAGTATTTT